This T cell receptor (beta chain) is from a study of CD8+ T cells in alopecia areata. As to this clone: Its specificity is unknown.

CDR3 length: 19 residues. The germline V gene has CDR1 LGHNA and CDR2 YNFKEQ. Trimming removed 0 bases from V and 3 bases from J; junction bases left unmatched: 9. Extraction and reverse transcription of RNA yielded cDNA as the sequencing template. Data came from immunoSEQ multiplex PCR; TCRdb stores just in-frame clones and leaves some out. The data hold fewer than 150,000 clones, with roughly 68% observed a single time. Study-level results: Elevated clonality characterized lesional scalp relative to normal scalp, particularly in alopecia totalis/universalis.

Sequenced material: CD4+ T cells sorted from blood. This chain links TRBV4-2 with TRBJ2-1, with 12 nucleotides matching TRBD1. This receptor was taken from a human donor in good health. The chain's CDR3 is CASSQDPGTGGAYYNEQFF. The CDR3 DNA reads TGTGCCAGCAGCCAAGACCCCGGGACAGGGGGCGCGTACTACAATGAGCAGTTCTTC.